A selection of T cell receptor beta chains follows, all from one sample in a study of identifying expanded T cells in peripheral blood. TCRdb keeps only in-frame clones here, not all; method: immunoSEQ multiplex PCR. The data hold about 91,000 clones, with almost 90% observed a single time. Input material: blood. These receptor sequences come from a person between 18 and 75 years old in good health. CDR3s include the opening cysteine and the closing phenylalanine or tryptophan. D genes are given only for firm matches. Clone size, where shown, is once, few, many, or a class for clones that have expanded.

>TRBV2|TRBJ2-2|.|.
TGTGCCAGCAGTGAAGTACGGGGCACCGGGGAGCTGTTTTTT
CASSEVRGTGELFF
>TRBV5-1|TRBJ1-2|TRBD1|.
TGCGCCAGCAGCTTCACCGGGACAGGGAACTATGGCTACACCTTC
CASSFTGTGNYGYTF
>TRBV2|TRBJ2-1|TRBD1|.
TGTGCCAGCAGTGGGACAGGGGTGAATGAGCAGTTCTTC
CASSGTGVNEQFF
>TRBV7-2|TRBJ1-5|TRBD1|.
TGTGCCAGCAGCTTCACAGGGGGCGCGGGGCAGCCCCAGCATTTT
CASSFTGGAGQPQHF
>TRBV19|TRBJ2-3|TRBD1|.
TGTGCCAGTACCAGGACAGGGCTTCGGGACACAGATACGCAGTATTTT
CASTRTGLRDTDTQYF
>TRBV2|TRBJ1-3|.|.
TGTGCCAGCAGTGAACTGGCCGATCGTGGAAACACCATATATTTT
CASSELADRGNTIYF
>TRBV27|TRBJ1-2|.|once
TGTGCCAGCAGTTTGGGGGTTAATAACTATGGCTACACCTTC
CASSLGVNNYGYTF
>TRBV10-3|TRBJ2-1|.|.
TGTGCCGTCTCGACAGTCCCTCCCTACAATGAGCAGTTCTTC
CAVSTVPPYNEQFF
>TRBV6-4|TRBJ2-1|.|few
TGTGCCAGCAGTCATCGAGCGGACTCCTACAATGAGCAGTTCTTC
CASSHRADSYNEQFF
>TRBV7-3|TRBJ2-2|TRBD2|.
TGTGCCAGCAGCACGACTAGCGGGAGAGGGGCCGGGGAGCTGTTTTTT
CASSTTSGRGAGELFF
>TRBV4-1|TRBJ1-6|.|few
TGCGCCAGCAGCCAAGTGAAGGGGGCCTATAATTCACCCCTCCACTTT
CASSQVKGAYNSPLHF
>TRBV4-3|TRBJ2-7|.|.
TGCGCCAGCAGCCAAGATCTTAGCTCCTACGAGCAGTACTTC
CASSQDLSSYEQYF
>TRBV5-1|TRBJ2-7|.|.
TGCGCCAGCAGCTTCCTCGGGTTTTACGAGCAGTACTTC
CASSFLGFYEQYF
>TRBV5-4|TRBJ2-7|.|.
TGTGCCAGCAGCCCGGGACTTCGCCACTCCTACGAGCAGTACTTC
CASSPGLRHSYEQYF
>TRBV20-1|TRBJ2-7|.|.
TGCAGTGCTAGAGTGGGTTACGAGCAGTACTTC
CSARVGYEQYF
>TRBV11-2|TRBJ1-4|TRBD1|.
TGTGCCAGCAGCTCTCTGACAGGGAGGCATGAAAAACTGTTTTTT
CASSSLTGRHEKLFF
>TRBV18|TRBJ2-1|.|.
TGTGCCAGCTCACCAGCTGTCAATGAGCAGTTCTTC
CASSPAVNEQFF
>TRBV19|TRBJ2-7|.|.
TGTGCCAGTAGTGTCCGGGAAAAGAAGTATGAGCAGTACTTC
CASSVREKKYEQYF
>TRBV9|TRBJ2-5|.|once
TGTGCCAGCAGCCGTAGCAGATTGCAAGAGACCCAGTACTTC
CASSRSRLQETQYF
>TRBV30|TRBJ1-4|.|.
TGTGCCTGGAGGGGGTCCTCCGATAGTGAAAAACTGTTTTTT
CAWRGSSDSEKLFF
>TRBV5-5|TRBJ1-1|.|.
TGTGCCAGCAGCTTGGAAATAGGGAACACTGAAGCTTTCTTT
CASSLEIGNTEAFF
>TRBV7-3|TRBJ2-1|TRBD2|.
TGTGCCAGCAGCCAAACGGGACTAGCGGGAGATGAGCAGTTCTTC
CASSQTGLAGDEQFF
>TRBV10-2|TRBJ2-7|TRBD1|.
TGCGCCAGCACTGACCCGGGACAGGGGACCTACGAGCAGTACTTC
CASTDPGQGTYEQYF
>TRBV4-2|TRBJ2-7|TRBD2|.
TGTGCCAGCAGCCAAGATGGGGGGACTAGCGGGAGCGAACTCTCCCCCTACGAGCAGTACTTC
CASSQDGGTSGSELSPYEQYF
>TRBV27|TRBJ2-2|TRBD1|.
TGTGCCAGCGCTTCCCTGGGACAGGGGGCGTACACCGGGGAGCTGTTTTTT
CASASLGQGAYTGELFF